This TCR beta chain originates from a study of T-cell memory formation after mild COVID-19. TCRdb recomputed calls from the 5' RACE reads with MiXCR, one row per CDR3 protein. The top ten hold approximately 2.8% of the sample, which has around 200,000 distinct CDR3 sequences, about 10% seen once. V shed 7 bases, J shed 6 bases, and the junction held 4 bases outside the gene matches. The CDR3 runs 13 residues. Per the germline V gene, CDR1 is KGHDR and CDR2 is SFDVKD. Study findings and constraints: Among clones contracting day 15 to 85, CD4/CD8 was balanced, whereas later expanders leaned CD4+. Second-wave clones that peaked on day 37 lacked confirmed SARS-CoV-2 specificity.

A word on this clonotype: Its target is unknown.

Sequencing was done on a sample of PBMCs or a T cell subset sorted from them (not recorded which). The sequence derives from a man between 18 and 35 years old who had mild COVID-19 (a few samples of this study predate the infection). Cell type and time point are not known. J is TRBJ2-1 and V is TRBV24-1; 8 bases align to TRBD1. This CDR3 is CATSKQGGNEQFF. The DNA of the CDR3 is TGTGCCACCAGCAAACAGGGGGGCAATGAGCAGTTCTTC.